This is a list of T cell receptor beta chains from one sample in a study of cytomegalovirus exposure and HLA in healthy donors. Sequencing was performed with immunoSEQ multiplex PCR; in TCRdb, only in-frame clones are kept and a portion is missing. The sample yields 150,000 to 200,000 clones, around four fifths seen once. Sequenced: PBMCs. These receptors originate from a man aged 50 to 60 in good health and CMV-seropositive. Each CDR3 is given with its conserved first and last residue. Fields, in order: V gene, J gene, D gene, clone size, CDR3 length, CDR3 protein, CDR3 DNA. A D gene is named only where the DNA matches it firmly. A clone size is listed for some rows: how often the clone was seen (once, few, many), or a class if it is expanded.

V: TRBV5-5; J: TRBJ1-3; D: .; size: .; length: 14; CDR3: CASSLQTGGNTIYF; DNA: TGTGCCAGCAGCTTGCAGACCGGGGGAAACACCATATATTTT
V: TRBV9; J: TRBJ2-5; D: TRBD2; size: .; length: 15; CDR3: CASSVGTSGRETQYF; DNA: TGTGCCAGCAGCGTCGGGACTAGCGGGAGGGAGACCCAGTACTTC
V: TRBV10-3; J: TRBJ1-2; D: TRBD1; size: .; length: 14; CDR3: CAIRAQGSPHGYTF; DNA: TGTGCCATCAGGGCACAGGGGTCCCCCCATGGCTACACCTTC
V: TRBV7-3; J: TRBJ2-2; D: .; size: .; length: 15; CDR3: CASSLVGTNTGELFF; DNA: TGTGCCAGCAGCTTGGTCGGGACGAACACCGGGGAGCTGTTTTTT
V: TRBV4-3; J: TRBJ2-1; D: TRBD2; size: .; length: 16; CDR3: CASSQDTLAGNNEQFF; DNA: TGCGCCAGCAGCCAAGATACGCTAGCGGGGAACAATGAGCAGTTCTTC
V: TRBV15; J: TRBJ2-3; D: TRBD2; size: .; length: 18; CDR3: CATSPSGRAGRWGATQYF; DNA: TGTGCCACCAGCCCTAGCGGGAGGGCCGGGAGGTGGGGTGCTACGCAGTATTTT
V: TRBV9; J: TRBJ2-2; D: TRBD1; size: few; length: 15; CDR3: CASSAGQGATGELFF; DNA: TGTGCCAGCAGCGCCGGACAGGGGGCCACCGGGGAGCTGTTTTTT
V: TRBV7-9; J: TRBJ2-1; D: .; size: .; length: 12; CDR3: CASSLTRSGQFF; DNA: TGTGCCAGCAGCCTCACGCGTAGCGGTCAGTTCTTC
V: TRBV28; J: TRBJ1-2; D: TRBD1; size: .; length: 15; CDR3: CASSPGTGGGAGYTF; DNA: TGTGCCAGCAGCCCCGGGACAGGGGGCGGAGCTGGCTACACCTTC
V: TRBV7-6; J: TRBJ1-4; D: TRBD1; size: .; length: 13; CDR3: CASSSGTGEKLFF; DNA: TGTGCCAGCAGCTCCGGGACAGGAGAAAAACTGTTTTTT
V: TRBV5-1; J: TRBJ1-1; D: .; size: .; length: 13; CDR3: CASKQGMNTEAFF; DNA: TGCGCCAGCAAGCAGGGAATGAACACTGAAGCTTTCTTT
V: TRBV5-8; J: TRBJ2-1; D: TRBD2; size: .; length: 16; CDR3: CASSRLAGAMYNEQFF; DNA: TGTGCCAGCAGCCGACTAGCGGGAGCTATGTACAATGAGCAGTTCTTC
V: TRBV27; J: TRBJ2-1; D: TRBD1; size: .; length: 16; CDR3: CASSFLGQSSYNEQFF; DNA: TGTGCCAGCAGTTTCTTGGGACAGAGCTCCTACAATGAGCAGTTCTTC
V: TRBV2; J: TRBJ1-6; D: TRBD1; size: .; length: 14; CDR3: CASSSQGVGSPLHF; DNA: TGTGCCAGCAGTTCGCAGGGGGTAGGATCACCCCTCCACTTT
V: TRBV6-6; J: TRBJ2-1; D: TRBD1; size: .; length: 15; CDR3: CASRTGGTGGGEQFF; DNA: TGTGCCAGCAGGACGGGAGGGACAGGGGGAGGTGAGCAGTTCTTC
V: TRBV10-3; J: TRBJ1-4; D: .; size: .; length: 15; CDR3: CAISESSGASEKLFF; DNA: TGTGCCATCAGTGAGTCGAGTGGGGCGAGTGAAAAACTGTTTTTT
V: TRBV6-5; J: TRBJ2-7; D: TRBD1; size: .; length: 15; CDR3: CASSYSGQGTYEQYF; DNA: TGTGCCAGCAGTTACTCAGGACAGGGGACCTACGAGCAGTACTTC
V: TRBV7-9; J: TRBJ2-1; D: TRBD2; size: few; length: 18; CDR3: CSSSSTGLAGGPSYEQFF; DNA: TGTTCCAGCAGCTCGACGGGACTAGCGGGAGGGCCCTCGTATGAGCAGTTCTTC
V: TRBV9; J: TRBJ2-7; D: TRBD1; size: .; length: 15; CDR3: CASSEGTGSFYEQYF; DNA: TGTGCCAGCAGCGAGGGGACAGGGAGTTTCTACGAGCAGTACTTC
V: TRBV6-5; J: TRBJ2-5; D: .; size: .; length: 15; CDR3: CASSYAHSPRETQYF; DNA: TGTGCCAGCAGTTACGCCCACAGCCCCCGGGAGACCCAGTACTTC
V: TRBV19; J: TRBJ2-7; D: .; size: .; length: 13; CDR3: CASSMGTHYEQYF; DNA: TGTGCCAGTAGTATGGGGACACACTACGAGCAGTACTTC
V: TRBV9; J: TRBJ1-6; D: .; size: .; length: 17; CDR3: CASSATSGGAFSPPLHF; DNA: TGTGCCAGCAGCGCCACGAGTGGGGGGGCCTTCTCCCCACCCCTCCACTTT
V: TRBV28; J: TRBJ2-7; D: .; size: once; length: 14; CDR3: CASSSNDRTYEQYF; DNA: TGTGCCAGCAGCTCTAATGACAGAACCTACGAGCAGTACTTC
V: TRBV30; J: TRBJ1-1; D: .; size: .; length: 11; CDR3: CAWGTGPEAFF; DNA: TGTGCCTGGGGTACAGGGCCTGAAGCTTTCTTT
V: TRBV11-3; J: TRBJ2-5; D: .; size: .; length: 15; CDR3: CASSLGGVAQETQYF; DNA: TGTGCCAGCAGCTTAGGGGGAGTGGCCCAGGAGACCCAGTACTTC
V: TRBV27; J: TRBJ2-1; D: TRBD2; size: .; length: 18; CDR3: CASSLSRWGGEPNNEQFF; DNA: TGTGCCAGCAGTTTATCGCGCTGGGGGGGGGAACCAAACAATGAGCAGTTCTTC
V: TRBV5-4; J: TRBJ2-7; D: TRBD2; size: .; length: 12; CDR3: CASSPGEGEQYF; DNA: TGTGCCAGCAGCCCGGGGGAGGGAGAGCAGTACTTC
V: TRBV7-9; J: TRBJ2-1; D: TRBD2; size: .; length: 19; CDR3: CASSSKPPGLAGARHEQFF; DNA: TGTGCCAGCAGCTCCAAGCCCCCCGGACTAGCGGGAGCAAGACATGAGCAGTTCTTC
V: TRBV30; J: TRBJ2-4; D: .; size: .; length: 21; CDR3: CAWSWGLGQDITLIAKNIQYF; DNA: TGTGCCTGGAGTTGGGGTTTGGGGCAGGACATCACTCTAATAGCCAAAAACATTCAGTACTTC
V: TRBV7-3; J: TRBJ1-1; D: .; size: .; length: 13; CDR3: CASSPGSATEAFF; DNA: TGTGCCAGCAGCCCGGGGTCGGCGACTGAAGCTTTCTTT
V: TRBV6-5; J: TRBJ2-3; D: .; size: .; length: 12; CDR3: CASTESLGTQYF; DNA: TGTGCCAGCACCGAGTCTCTCGGTACGCAGTATTTT
V: TRBV9; J: TRBJ1-2; D: .; size: .; length: 14; CDR3: CASKEGGSNYGYTF; DNA: TGTGCCAGCAAAGAGGGCGGATCTAACTATGGCTACACCTTC
V: TRBV18; J: TRBJ1-1; D: .; size: .; length: 13; CDR3: CASSHSENTEAFF; DNA: TGTGCCAGCTCCCACAGTGAGAACACTGAAGCTTTCTTT
V: TRBV5-5; J: TRBJ2-2; D: TRBD2; size: few; length: 14; CDR3: CASSPLAGVGELFF; DNA: TGTGCCAGCAGCCCCCTAGCGGGGGTCGGGGAGCTGTTTTTT
V: TRBV7-9; J: TRBJ2-1; D: TRBD2; size: .; length: 15; CDR3: CASSWTSGDYNEQFF; DNA: TGTGCCAGCAGCTGGACTAGCGGGGACTACAATGAGCAGTTCTTC
V: TRBV30; J: TRBJ2-3; D: TRBD2; size: .; length: 12; CDR3: CAWILAGGAGYF; DNA: TGTGCCTGGATTTTAGCGGGAGGGGCGGGATATTTT
V: TRBV5-4; J: TRBJ2-3; D: TRBD2; size: .; length: 13; CDR3: CASSLETSGGANF; DNA: TGTGCCAGCAGCTTGGAGACTAGCGGGGGGGCGAATTTT
V: TRBV11-2; J: TRBJ2-7; D: .; size: .; length: 12; CDR3: CASSLVFYEQYF; DNA: TGTGCCAGCAGCTTAGTCTTCTACGAGCAGTACTTC
V: TRBV7-6; J: TRBJ2-1; D: .; size: .; length: 15; CDR3: CASSSYVPAYNEQFF; DNA: TGTGCCAGCAGCTCCTACGTGCCCGCGTACAATGAGCAGTTCTTC
V: TRBV5-5; J: TRBJ2-1; D: .; size: .; length: 11; CDR3: CASSLLYEQFF; DNA: TGTGCCAGCAGCTTGCTGTATGAGCAGTTCTTC
V: TRBV19; J: TRBJ1-1; D: .; size: .; length: 14; CDR3: CASGADRMNTEAFF; DNA: TGTGCCAGTGGAGCGGACCGAATGAACACTGAAGCTTTCTTT
V: TRBV11-2; J: TRBJ2-5; D: TRBD2; size: few; length: 14; CDR3: CASSYTSEKETQYF; DNA: TGTGCCAGCAGCTACACTAGCGAGAAAGAGACCCAGTACTTC
V: TRBV12-1; J: TRBJ2-1; D: .; size: .; length: 16; CDR3: CASSSPTGGGYNEQFF; DNA: TGTGCCAGCAGCTCACCTACGGGGGGGGGTTACAATGAGCAGTTCTTC
V: TRBV6-5; J: TRBJ1-2; D: TRBD1; size: .; length: 14; CDR3: CASGTGEMDYGYTF; DNA: TGTGCCAGCGGTACAGGGGAAATGGACTATGGCTACACCTTC
V: TRBV6-6; J: TRBJ1-5; D: TRBD1; size: .; length: 16; CDR3: CASSYGQVYSNQPQHF; DNA: TGTGCCAGCAGTTACGGACAGGTATATAGCAATCAGCCCCAGCATTTT
V: TRBV19; J: TRBJ1-6; D: TRBD1; size: .; length: 19; CDR3: CASSFTLPKGASRNSPLHF; DNA: TGTGCCAGTAGTTTCACCCTCCCGAAGGGGGCATCACGAAATTCACCCCTCCACTTT
V: TRBV28; J: TRBJ2-7; D: TRBD1; size: .; length: 13; CDR3: CASNPGQGHEQYF; DNA: TGTGCCAGCAATCCGGGACAGGGCCACGAGCAGTACTTC
V: TRBV4-2; J: TRBJ1-2; D: .; size: .; length: 12; CDR3: CASSPSNYGYTF; DNA: TGTGCCAGCAGCCCTTCTAACTATGGCTACACCTTC
V: TRBV2; J: TRBJ2-1; D: TRBD2; size: .; length: 16; CDR3: CASSGLAANSYNEQFF; DNA: TGTGCCAGCAGTGGACTAGCGGCCAACTCCTACAATGAGCAGTTCTTC
V: TRBV9; J: TRBJ2-3; D: TRBD1; size: .; length: 15; CDR3: CASSVGDRVPDTQYF; DNA: TGTGCCAGCAGCGTAGGGGACAGGGTGCCAGATACGCAGTATTTT
V: TRBV6-6; J: TRBJ2-7; D: TRBD2; size: .; length: 16; CDR3: CASSNFGGGDPYEQYF; DNA: TGTGCCAGCAGTAACTTCGGGGGGGGAGACCCCTACGAGCAGTACTTC
V: TRBV4-3; J: TRBJ2-5; D: TRBD2; size: once; length: 16; CDR3: CASSQGSIRGVETQYF; DNA: TGCGCCAGCAGCCAAGGATCCATCCGGGGGGTAGAGACCCAGTACTTC
V: TRBV9; J: TRBJ2-1; D: .; size: once; length: 14; CDR3: CACSQEASYGEQFF; DNA: TGTGCCTGCTCCCAAGAGGCTAGTTATGGGGAGCAGTTCTTC
V: TRBV6-5; J: TRBJ2-1; D: TRBD2; size: .; length: 15; CDR3: CASSTTSASYNEQFF; DNA: TGTGCCAGCAGTACCACTAGCGCCTCCTACAATGAGCAGTTCTTC
V: TRBV4-1; J: TRBJ1-3; D: TRBD1; size: .; length: 15; CDR3: CASSQEDRGGNTIYF; DNA: TGCGCCAGCAGCCAAGAAGACAGGGGTGGAAACACCATATATTTT
V: TRBV19; J: TRBJ2-7; D: TRBD2; size: .; length: 15; CDR3: CASSIFLGTSDEQYF; DNA: TGTGCCAGTAGTATATTTCTCGGGACTAGCGACGAGCAGTACTTC
V: TRBV19; J: TRBJ2-1; D: .; size: .; length: 15; CDR3: CASSSAVAAYNEQFF; DNA: TGTGCCAGTAGTTCCGCGGTTGCGGCTTACAATGAGCAGTTCTTC